This entry describes one TCR beta chain. The method was immunoSEQ multiplex PCR; TCRdb's version includes in-frame clones alone and lacks a portion of them. The sample holds 1,000 to 1,200 clones; 70% to 75% are singletons and the top ten take more than 6.5%. V lost 6 bases and J 8 bases, leaving 14 bases between the germline ends. This CDR3 has 13 amino acids. The source of the sample is a study of preoperative IRX-2 immunotherapy in early breast cancer. Treatment indicated: preoperative locoregional IRX-2 cytokine immunotherapy. Patients received preoperative, locoregional IRX-2 cytokine immunotherapy in a phase Ib study.

This TCR was sampled from a human donor with breast cancer. V gene TRBV23-1 combines with J gene TRBJ2-1; unclear D gene. TRBV23-1 is reported as an ORF; its role is uncertain. The specimen was tumor tissue, collected before IRX-2 immunotherapy. The CDR3 reads CASSLGVDHEQFF. As DNA, the CDR3 is TGCGCCAGCAGCTTAGGTGTGGATCATGAGCAGTTCTTC.